These 3 T cell receptor beta chains share one sample of origin, sequenced in a study of T-cell reconstitution after alpha-beta-depleted transplantation in children. Unique molecular identifiers were incorporated during preparation of the TCRbeta library. TCRdb reprocessed the PCR reads via MiXCR and lists one record per CDR3 protein. The sample holds approximately 270,000 distinct CDR3 sequences; 9.9% are singletons and the top ten take 10%. This sample comprised PBMCs from the stem cell graft donor, obtained from the stem cell graft. The receptors come from a human donor who donated a stem cell graft to a child with SCID.

The chain couples TRBV11-2 to TRBJ2-1; the D gene is possibly TRBD1 (5 bases). Germline assignment: CDR1 SGHAT and CDR2 FQNNGV. Trimming took off 9 bases at V and 9 bases at J, with 21 bases between the two ends. The CDR3 sequence is 14 residues long. CDR3 region: CASTRGRLYGEQFF. The CDR3 DNA is TGTGCCAGTACAAGGGGTCGATTATACGGTGAGCAGTTCTTC.

In its sample, this clonotype was seen a few times. This rearrangement joins TRBV14 to TRBJ2-3; a weak D match, TRBD2 (5 bases). Germline loops: CDR1 SGHDN, CDR2 FVKESK. CDR3 length: 14 residues. The germline V and J ends were trimmed by 3 bases and 1 base, with 8 bases remaining between them. The CDR3 spells CASSQRRGTDTQYF. The CDR3, as DNA: TGTGCCAGCAGCCAGCGGCGGGGCACAGATACGCAGTATTTT. The entire variable domain, with the rest obtained from reference TRBV14 and TRBJ2-3, is as follows: EAGVTQFPSHSVIEKGQTVTLRCDPISGHDNLYWYRRVMGKEIKFLLHFVKESKQDESGMPNNRFLAERTGGTYSTLKVQPAELEDSGVYFCASSQRRGTDTQYFGPGTRLTVL.

The genes are TRBV6-1 and TRBJ2-1, with 7 bases matching TRBD1. The CDR3 consists of 15 residues. Germline V CDR1 and CDR2: MNHNS, SASEGT. V was pared by 5 bases and J by 0 bases, with 4 bases of the junction left unmatched. DNA for the CDR3: TGTGCCAGCAGTATGACAGGGAGCTCCTACAATGAGCAGTTCTTC. Protein product: CASSMTGSSYNEQFF.